Listed below are T cell receptor beta chains from one sample, sequenced in a study of T cells in Graves' hyperthyroidism and ophthalmopathy. TCRdb itself ran the multiplex PCR reads through MiXCR, one entry per CDR3 protein. The repertoire holds about 590,000 distinct CDR3 sequences, with 15% to 18% as singletons. The sample consisted of blood. These receptors were collected from a woman aged 30 to 39 with Graves' hyperthyroidism. Each CDR3 is given with its conserved first and last residue. D genes are given only for firm matches. Clone size is not always given. Where it is, it says once, few, many or a class for expanded clones.

D gene	V gene	J gene	clone size	CDR3 DNA	CDR3 protein
TRBD2	TRBV7-9	TRBJ2-1	.	TGTGCCAGCAGCTTCCGACCGGGACTAGCGGAAAATGAGCAGTTCTTC	CASSFRPGLAENEQFF
.	TRBV11-2	TRBJ1-1	many	TGTGCCAGCAGCTCGAATACGGGGGTGAACACTGAAGCTTTCTTT	CASSSNTGVNTEAFF
TRBD2	TRBV20-1	TRBJ2-1	.	TGCAGTGCTAGAGGGGGTAGCGGGGCCTACAATGAGCAGTTCTTC	CSARGGSGAYNEQFF
.	TRBV19	TRBJ1-1	few	TGTGCCAGTAGTATTTTAAAGGGCCGGGGGGCTGAAGCTTTCTTT	CASSILKGRGAEAFF
TRBD2	TRBV12-3/TRBV12-4	TRBJ2-2	many	TGTGCCAGCAGTTTAGTACTAGCGGGAAACACCGGGGAGCTGTTTTTT	CASSLVLAGNTGELFF
.	TRBV12-3/TRBV12-4	TRBJ2-7	many	TGTGCCAGCAGGACCCTAGCTGGAGGAGGCGAGCAGTACTTC	CASRTLAGGGEQYF
.	TRBV25-1	TRBJ2-3	.	TGTGCCAGCAGTGACTCTAGCGAGAATACGCAGTATTTT	CASSDSSENTQYF
TRBD1	TRBV4-1	TRBJ2-7	few	TGCGCCAGCAGCCAAGATAAGGGGGCGGTTTACGAGCAGTACTTC	CASSQDKGAVYEQYF
TRBD1	TRBV29-1	TRBJ2-7	many	TGCAGCGTCCGAGGGCCGGGACAGAGCTCCTACGAGCAGTACTTC	CSVRGPGQSSYEQYF
.	TRBV5-1	TRBJ1-1	many	TGTGCCAGCAGCTTAGGCCGCACTGAAGCTTTCTTT	CASSLGRTEAFF
TRBD2	TRBV20-1	TRBJ2-2	.	TGCAGTGCCCCCTTGGCGCGGGAGGGTGTTGGCACCGGGGAGCTGTTTTTT	CSAPLAREGVGTGELFF
.	TRBV5-1	TRBJ2-7	.	TGCGCCAGCAGCTTGGACCCCGGACGGACCTACGAGCAGTACTTC	CASSLDPGRTYEQYF
TRBD2	TRBV7-2	TRBJ2-4	.	TGTGCCAGCAGCTTAGCGACACCCGGGACTAGAGATACTTACTTC	CASSLATPGTRDTYF
.	TRBV9	TRBJ1-3	.	TGTGCCAGCAGCGTAGGGGAACACCCTGGAAACACCATATATTTT	CASSVGEHPGNTIYF
.	TRBV7-9	TRBJ1-1	.	TGTGCCAGCAGCTTAGTACTTAGGAGGGGGAGTTTGCACACTGAAGCTTTCTTT	CASSLVLRRGSLHTEAFF
.	TRBV7-9	TRBJ2-7	.	TGTGCCAGCAGCTTAGTCGGCCAGTCCTACGAGCAGTACTTC	CASSLVGQSYEQYF
TRBD1	TRBV13	TRBJ1-3	few	TGTGCCAGCAGCTCCAGGGGGCGGGCAGGAAACACCATATATTTT	CASSSRGRAGNTIYF
TRBD1	TRBV9	TRBJ1-6	many	TGTGCCAGCAGCCAATCGACAGGGTATGGTTCACCCCTCCACTTT	CASSQSTGYGSPLHF
.	TRBV5-1	TRBJ1-5	.	TGCGCCAGCCGCTGGGATAGCAATCAGCCCCAGCATTTT	CASRWDSNQPQHF
.	TRBV10-3	TRBJ2-5	.	TGTGCCATCAGTGAGGGGCAGGGGAGTGGCGGGCAAGAGACCCAGTACTTC	CAISEGQGSGGQETQYF
TRBD1	TRBV20-1	TRBJ2-7	few	TGCAGTGCTGGGACAGGGATCCATGAGCAGTACTTC	CSAGTGIHEQYF
.	TRBV7-3	TRBJ1-2	few	TGTGCCAGCAGTTCCGGGTGGAGGGTTACTAACTATGGCTACACCTTC	CASSSGWRVTNYGYTF
TRBD1	TRBV3-1	TRBJ1-2	many	TGTGCCAGCAGCCAAGAGACAGGGGGCTACGATGGCTACACCTTC	CASSQETGGYDGYTF
TRBD2	TRBV13	TRBJ2-1	few	TGTGCCAGCAGCTTTTCCCTAGCGGAAACCTACAATGAGCAGTTCTTC	CASSFSLAETYNEQFF
.	TRBV27	TRBJ2-1	many	TGTGCCAGCCGCTACAACAATGAGCAGTTCTTC	CASRYNNEQFF
.	TRBV10-3	TRBJ1-3	.	TGTGCCATCAGCGATGGGGGAGGGAACGCTGGAAACACCATATATTTT	CAISDGGGNAGNTIYF
.	TRBV2	TRBJ2-5	.	TGTGCCAGCACCCGAGGGGCAGAGACCCAGTACTTC	CASTRGAETQYF
TRBD1	TRBV24-1	TRBJ2-3	many	TGTGCCACCAGTTATGGGACAGCAGATACGCAGTATTTT	CATSYGTADTQYF
.	TRBV19	TRBJ2-5	few	TGTGCCAGTAGTAAAGCGGGACAGCTTGAGACCCAGTACTTC	CASSKAGQLETQYF
.	TRBV29-1	TRBJ2-2	few	TGCAGCGTTGAGTCCAGGGGCGACACCGGGGAGCTGTTTTTT	CSVESRGDTGELFF
TRBD2	TRBV6-4	TRBJ2-1	.	TGTGCCAGCGCACTAGCGGGGGGCCGGGATGAGCAGTTCTTC	CASALAGGRDEQFF
.	TRBV7-9	TRBJ2-3	.	TGTGCCAGCAGCCCACGCGGGACCGGGTGGGATACGCAGTATTTT	CASSPRGTGWDTQYF
TRBD1	TRBV20-1	TRBJ2-7	few	TGCAGTGCTACAAATACACAGGGGCGCTACGAGCAGTACTTC	CSATNTQGRYEQYF
TRBD2	TRBV11-1	TRBJ2-2	.	TGTGCCAGCAGCTTAGAAGGCTTGTCTAGCGGGAGGACCGGGGAGCTGTTTTTT	CASSLEGLSSGRTGELFF
.	TRBV14	TRBJ2-7	few	TGTGCCAGCAGCCTTAGGCAGGGGAATTCCTACGAGCAGTACTTC	CASSLRQGNSYEQYF
.	TRBV18	TRBJ1-3	few	TGTGCCAGCTCGCCAACAGTGAGCTCTGGAAACACCATATATTTT	CASSPTVSSGNTIYF
.	TRBV27	TRBJ1-1	.	TGTGCCAGCAGTTTCGAGTCGGGGAGCACTGAAGCTTTCTTT	CASSFESGSTEAFF
TRBD2	TRBV18	TRBJ2-1	few	TGTGCCAGCTCACCAGTAGCGGGAGGGCCCAATGAGCAGTTCTTC	CASSPVAGGPNEQFF
TRBD2	TRBV7-3	TRBJ2-1	.	TGTGCCAGCAGCTTAAATCTGGCGGGAGAAGGGAATGAGCAGTTCTTC	CASSLNLAGEGNEQFF
.	TRBV27	TRBJ2-7	.	TGTGCCAGCAGCCAGGGAGGTGACGAGCAGTACTTC	CASSQGGDEQYF
TRBD1	TRBV7-2	TRBJ2-5	few	TGTGCCAGCAGCTTTTATTCCGGGACAGGGGCTGAGACCCAGTACTTC	CASSFYSGTGAETQYF
.	TRBV27	TRBJ1-2	few	TGTGCCAGCGGACTAAACTATGGCTACACCTTC	CASGLNYGYTF
TRBD1	TRBV20-1	TRBJ1-1	many	TGCAGTGCTTCGACCCCGGGACAGGGGGCTGGAGGCACTGAAGCTTTCTTT	CSASTPGQGAGGTEAFF
TRBD1	TRBV6-2/TRBV6-3	TRBJ2-7	few	TGTGCCAGCAGTCACGGGACCGGGACAGGGGGCTACGAGCAGTACTTC	CASSHGTGTGGYEQYF
TRBD2	TRBV6-2/TRBV6-3	TRBJ2-7	many	TGTGCCAGCAGTTACGCCCCCGAAGCGGGAGGGCCTTACGAGCAGTACTTC	CASSYAPEAGGPYEQYF
.	TRBV7-2	TRBJ2-3	many	TGTGCCAGCAGCTTAAGGGCAGGACCTAGCACAGATACGCAGTATTTT	CASSLRAGPSTDTQYF
TRBD2	TRBV6-5	TRBJ2-1	few	TGTGCCAGCAGTTACTCGGCGACTAGCGGAAATGAGCAGTTCTTC	CASSYSATSGNEQFF
TRBD2	TRBV5-1	TRBJ2-7	many	TGCGCCAGCAGCTTCAGCGGGAACGCCTACGAGCAGTACTTC	CASSFSGNAYEQYF
.	TRBV14	TRBJ2-1	.	TGTGCCAGCAGCCAAGAACGCGTAACGCATGAGCAGTTCTTC	CASSQERVTHEQFF
.	TRBV4-1	TRBJ2-7	few	TGCGCCAGCAGCTTGAATGGTCCCTCCTACGAGCAGTACTTC	CASSLNGPSYEQYF
.	TRBV6-1	TRBJ2-6	few	TGTGCCAGCGGTCGTGACGTTTCTGGGGCCAACGTCCTGACTTTC	CASGRDVSGANVLTF
.	TRBV20-1	TRBJ2-7	.	TGCAGTGCTAGTGGGAGCGGGCGCTACGAGCAGTACTTC	CSASGSGRYEQYF
.	TRBV9	TRBJ2-1	.	TGTGCCAGCAGCGTAGGAGGGACGGCTAAGTACAATGAGCAGTTCTTC	CASSVGGTAKYNEQFF
.	TRBV2	TRBJ2-7	many	TGTGCCAGCAGGGGAAGCGAGCAGTACTTC	CASRGSEQYF
.	TRBV18	TRBJ1-2	many	TGTGCCAGCTCAACGAGCCGTGATGTAGGCTACACCTTC	CASSTSRDVGYTF
TRBD1	TRBV6-1	TRBJ2-7	.	TGTGCCAGCAGTATCGGGACAGGGGGCTTCTACGAGCAGTACTTC	CASSIGTGGFYEQYF
.	TRBV6-6	TRBJ1-1	many	TGTGCCAGCAGTTACTCGGGGGGCTCCACTGAAGCTTTCTTT	CASSYSGGSTEAFF
.	TRBV30	TRBJ2-2	.	TGTGCCTGGAGTGTACCCAGCGCGAACACCGGGGAGCTGTTTTTT	CAWSVPSANTGELFF
TRBD2	TRBV20-1	TRBJ2-1	many	TGCAGTGCTAGTGTAGCGGGATTGGAGCAGTTCTTC	CSASVAGLEQFF
.	TRBV11-3	TRBJ2-1	.	TGTGCCAGCAGCTCCCCGGATCGGGAGCAGTTCTTC	CASSSPDREQFF